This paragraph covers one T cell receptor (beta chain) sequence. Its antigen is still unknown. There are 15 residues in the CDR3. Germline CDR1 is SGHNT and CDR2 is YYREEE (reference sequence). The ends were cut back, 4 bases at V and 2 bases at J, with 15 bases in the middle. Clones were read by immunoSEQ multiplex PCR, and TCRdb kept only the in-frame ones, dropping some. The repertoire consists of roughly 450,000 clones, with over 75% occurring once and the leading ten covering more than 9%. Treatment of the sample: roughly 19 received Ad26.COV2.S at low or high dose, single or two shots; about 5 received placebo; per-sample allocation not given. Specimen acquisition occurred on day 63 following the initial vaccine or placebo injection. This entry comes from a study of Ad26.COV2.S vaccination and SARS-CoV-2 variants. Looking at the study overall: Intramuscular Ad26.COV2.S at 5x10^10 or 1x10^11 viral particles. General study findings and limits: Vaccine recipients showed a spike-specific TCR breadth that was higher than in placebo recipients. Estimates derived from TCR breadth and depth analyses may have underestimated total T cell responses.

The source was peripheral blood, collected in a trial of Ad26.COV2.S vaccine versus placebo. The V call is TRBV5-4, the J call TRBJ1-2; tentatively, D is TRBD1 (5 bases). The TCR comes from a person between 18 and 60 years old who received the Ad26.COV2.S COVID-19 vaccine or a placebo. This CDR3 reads CASSKGTLKNYGYTF. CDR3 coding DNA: TGTGCCAGCAGCAAGGGGACTCTGAAGAACTATGGCTACACCTTC.